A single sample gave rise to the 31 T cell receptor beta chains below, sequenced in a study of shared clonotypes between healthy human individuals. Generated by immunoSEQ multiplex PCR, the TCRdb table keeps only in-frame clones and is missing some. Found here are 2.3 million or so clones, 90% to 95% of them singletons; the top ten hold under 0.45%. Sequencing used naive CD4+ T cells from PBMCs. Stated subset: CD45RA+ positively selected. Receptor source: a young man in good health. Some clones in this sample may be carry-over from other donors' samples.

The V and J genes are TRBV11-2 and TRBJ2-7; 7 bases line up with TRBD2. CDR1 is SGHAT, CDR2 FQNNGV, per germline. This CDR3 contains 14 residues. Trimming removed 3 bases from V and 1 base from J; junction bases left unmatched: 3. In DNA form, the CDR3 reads TGTGCCAGCAGCTTTGACGGGGGGTCCTACGAGCAGTACTTC. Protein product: CASSFDGGSYEQYF.

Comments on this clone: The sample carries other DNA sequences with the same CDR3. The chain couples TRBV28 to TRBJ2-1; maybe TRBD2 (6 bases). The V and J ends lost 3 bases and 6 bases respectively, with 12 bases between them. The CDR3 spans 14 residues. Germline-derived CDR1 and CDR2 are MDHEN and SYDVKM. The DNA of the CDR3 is TGTGCCAGCAGTTTGGTATTAGCGGCCAATGAGCAGTTCTTC. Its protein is CASSLVLAANEQFF.

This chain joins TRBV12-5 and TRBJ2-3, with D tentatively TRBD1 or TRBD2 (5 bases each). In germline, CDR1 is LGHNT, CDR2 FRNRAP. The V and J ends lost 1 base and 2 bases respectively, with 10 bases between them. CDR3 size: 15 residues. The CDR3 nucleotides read TGTGCTAGTGGTTTGGACCGGGGCCTCACAGATACGCAGTATTTT. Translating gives CASGLDRGLTDTQYF. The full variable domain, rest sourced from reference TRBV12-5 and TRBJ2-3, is DARVTQTPRHKVTEMGQEVTMRCQPILGHNTVFWYRQTMMQGLELLAYFRNRAPLDDSGMPKDRFSAEMPDATLATLKIQPSEPRDSAVYFCASGLDRGLTDTQYFGPGTRLTVL.

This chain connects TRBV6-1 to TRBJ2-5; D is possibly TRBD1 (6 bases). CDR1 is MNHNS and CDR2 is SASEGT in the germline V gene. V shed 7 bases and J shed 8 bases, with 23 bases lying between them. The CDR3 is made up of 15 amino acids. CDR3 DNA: TGTGCCAGCACCTCGACAGGAGTAGGGCTGGGTACCCAGTACTTC. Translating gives CASTSTGVGLGTQYF.

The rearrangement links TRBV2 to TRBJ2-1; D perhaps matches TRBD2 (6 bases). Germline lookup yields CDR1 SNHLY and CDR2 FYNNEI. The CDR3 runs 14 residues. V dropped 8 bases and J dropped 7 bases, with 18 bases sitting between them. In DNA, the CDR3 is TGTGCCAGCGGAGGAGGTAGCGGCCGAAATGAGCAGTTCTTC. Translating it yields CASGGGSGRNEQFF.

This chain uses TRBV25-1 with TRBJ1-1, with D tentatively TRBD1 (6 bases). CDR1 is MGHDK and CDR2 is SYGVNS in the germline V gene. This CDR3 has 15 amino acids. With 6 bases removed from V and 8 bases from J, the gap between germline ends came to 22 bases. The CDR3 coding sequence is TGTGCCAGCAGCCACTTCTGGGGGGGCCGCACCGAAGCTTTCTTT. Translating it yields CASSHFWGGRTEAFF.

The CDR3 bases are TGTGCCAGCAGCGTGGCGGGGGAGACCCAGTACTTC. Amino acids: CASSVAGETQYF. The chain links TRBV28 to TRBJ2-5; tentative D call: TRBD2 (6 bases). Per the germline V gene, CDR1 is MDHEN and CDR2 is SYDVKM. V lost 6 bases and J 5 bases, leaving 10 bases between the germline ends. The CDR3 is 12 amino acids.

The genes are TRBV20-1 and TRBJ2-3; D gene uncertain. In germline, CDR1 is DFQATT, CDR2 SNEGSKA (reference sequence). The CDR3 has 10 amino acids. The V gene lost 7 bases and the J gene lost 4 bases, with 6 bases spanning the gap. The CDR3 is CSVGADTQYF. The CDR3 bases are TGCAGTGTAGGAGCAGATACGCAGTATTTT.

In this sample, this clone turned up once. The CDR3 loop reads CASSSHIVGEKLFF. Written as DNA, the CDR3 is TGTGCCAGCAGCTCCCACATAGTCGGGGAAAAACTGTTTTTT. V and J are TRBV7-8 and TRBJ1-4; D is unclear. There are 14 residues in the CDR3. The ends were cut back, 4 bases at V and 8 bases at J, with 14 bases in the middle. Germline assignment: CDR1 SGHVS and CDR2 FQNEAQ.

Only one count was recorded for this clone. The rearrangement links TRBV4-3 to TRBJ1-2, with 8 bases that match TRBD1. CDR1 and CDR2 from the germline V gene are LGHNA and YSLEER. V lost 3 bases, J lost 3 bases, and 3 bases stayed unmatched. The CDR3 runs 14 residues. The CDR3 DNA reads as TGCGCCAGCAGCCAGGGGACAGGCGACTATGGCTACACCTTC. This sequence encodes CASSQGTGDYGYTF.

The CDR3 loop reads CASSEPGGPNTGELFF. CDR3 sequence (DNA): TGTGCCAGCAGTGAACCAGGGGGCCCGAACACCGGGGAGCTGTTTTTT. The chain has TRBV27 and TRBJ2-2; 8 positions agree with TRBD1. V gave up 5 bases and J gave up 0 bases; unmatched junction bases: 5. This CDR3 spans 16 amino acids. Germline-derived CDR1 and CDR2 are MNHEY and SMNVEV (reference sequence).

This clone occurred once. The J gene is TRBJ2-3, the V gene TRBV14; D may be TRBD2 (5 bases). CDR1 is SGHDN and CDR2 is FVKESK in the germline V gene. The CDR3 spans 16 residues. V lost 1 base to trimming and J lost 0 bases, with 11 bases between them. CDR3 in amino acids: CASSQVVGASTDTQYF. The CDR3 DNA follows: TGTGCCAGCAGCCAAGTTGTGGGAGCTAGCACAGATACGCAGTATTTT.

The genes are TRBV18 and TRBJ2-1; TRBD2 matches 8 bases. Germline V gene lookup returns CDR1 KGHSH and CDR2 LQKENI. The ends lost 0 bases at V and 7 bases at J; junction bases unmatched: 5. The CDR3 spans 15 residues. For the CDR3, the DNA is TGTGCCAGCTCACCACCGGGACTAGATAGAAATGAGCAGTTCTTC. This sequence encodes CASSPPGLDRNEQFF. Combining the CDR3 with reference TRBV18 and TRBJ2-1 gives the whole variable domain NAGVMQNPRHLVRRRGQEARLRCSPMKGHSHVYWYRQLPEEGLKFMVYLQKENIIDESGMPKERFSAEFPKEGPSILRIQQVVRGDSAAYFCASSPPGLDRNEQFFGPGTRLTVL.

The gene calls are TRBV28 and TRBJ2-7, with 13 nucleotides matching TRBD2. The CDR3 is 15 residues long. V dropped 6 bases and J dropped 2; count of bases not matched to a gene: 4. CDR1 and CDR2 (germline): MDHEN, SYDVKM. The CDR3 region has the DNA TGTGCCAGCAGACGGACTAGCGGGAGTACCTACGAGCAGTACTTC. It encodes CASRRTSGSTYEQYF. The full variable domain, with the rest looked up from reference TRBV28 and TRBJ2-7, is DVKVTQSSRYLVKRTGEKVFLECVQDMDHENMFWYRQDPGLGLRLIYFSYDVKMKEKGDIPEGYSVSREKKERFSLILESASTNQTSMYLCASRRTSGSTYEQYFGPGTRLTVT.

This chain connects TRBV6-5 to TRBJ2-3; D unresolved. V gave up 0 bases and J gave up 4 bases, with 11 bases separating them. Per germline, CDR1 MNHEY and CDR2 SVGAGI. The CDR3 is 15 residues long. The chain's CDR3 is CASSYSWSSADTQYF. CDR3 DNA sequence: TGTGCCAGCAGTTACTCGTGGAGCAGCGCAGATACGCAGTATTTT.

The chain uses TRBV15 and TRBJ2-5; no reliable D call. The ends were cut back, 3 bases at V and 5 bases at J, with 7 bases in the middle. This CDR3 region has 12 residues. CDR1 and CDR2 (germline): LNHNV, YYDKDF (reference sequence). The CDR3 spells CATSRVDETQYF. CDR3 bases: TGTGCCACCAGCAGGGTGGATGAGACCCAGTACTTC.

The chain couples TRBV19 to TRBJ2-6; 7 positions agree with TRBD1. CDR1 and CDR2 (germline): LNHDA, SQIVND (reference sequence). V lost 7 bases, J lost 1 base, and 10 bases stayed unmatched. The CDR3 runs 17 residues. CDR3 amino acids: CASTWARGRSGANVLTF. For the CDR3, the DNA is TGTGCCAGTACGTGGGCGAGGGGGCGTTCTGGGGCCAACGTCCTGACTTTC.

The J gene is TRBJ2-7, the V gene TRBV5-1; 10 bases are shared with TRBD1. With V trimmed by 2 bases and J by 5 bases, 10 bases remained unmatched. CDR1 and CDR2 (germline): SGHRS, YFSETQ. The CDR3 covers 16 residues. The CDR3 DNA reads TGCGCCAGCAGCTTAATGACAGGGGGCTCTTCCCACGAGCAGTACTTC. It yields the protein CASSLMTGGSSHEQYF.

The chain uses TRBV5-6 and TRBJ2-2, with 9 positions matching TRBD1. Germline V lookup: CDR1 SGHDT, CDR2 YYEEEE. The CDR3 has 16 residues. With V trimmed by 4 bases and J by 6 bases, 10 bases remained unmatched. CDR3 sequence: CASSAGTGRSAGELFF. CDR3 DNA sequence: TGTGCCAGCAGCGCCGGGACAGGGAGATCGGCCGGGGAGCTGTTTTTT.

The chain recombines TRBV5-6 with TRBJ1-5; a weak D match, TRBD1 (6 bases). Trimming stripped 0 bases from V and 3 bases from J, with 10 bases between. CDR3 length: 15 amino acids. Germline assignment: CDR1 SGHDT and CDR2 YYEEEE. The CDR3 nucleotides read TGTGCCAGCAGCTTGGATGGGGGCTACAATCAGCCCCAGCATTTT. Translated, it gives CASSLDGGYNQPQHF.

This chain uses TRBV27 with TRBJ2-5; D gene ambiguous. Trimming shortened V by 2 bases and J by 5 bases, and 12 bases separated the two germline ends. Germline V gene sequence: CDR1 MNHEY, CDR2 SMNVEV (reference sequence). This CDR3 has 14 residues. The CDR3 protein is CASSLEQLRETQYF. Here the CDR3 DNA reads TGTGCCAGCAGTTTAGAACAGCTGCGGGAGACCCAGTACTTC.

The CDR3, as DNA: TGCGCCACCGGGGGAGGGAGCACAGATACGCAGTATTTT. Translated: CATGGGSTDTQYF. The rearrangement joins TRBV5-1 to TRBJ2-3; 7 bases map to TRBD2. The germline CDR1 and CDR2 sequences are SGHRS and YFSETQ. The CDR3 is 13 amino acids. V trimming: 9 bases; J trimming: 0 bases; junction bases outside the gene matches: 4.

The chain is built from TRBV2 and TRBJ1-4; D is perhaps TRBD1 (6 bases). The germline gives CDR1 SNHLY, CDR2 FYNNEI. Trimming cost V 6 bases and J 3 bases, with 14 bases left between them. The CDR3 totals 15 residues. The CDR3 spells CASSPLRGANEKLFF. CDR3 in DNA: TGTGCCAGCAGCCCATTGAGGGGGGCTAATGAAAAACTGTTTTTT.

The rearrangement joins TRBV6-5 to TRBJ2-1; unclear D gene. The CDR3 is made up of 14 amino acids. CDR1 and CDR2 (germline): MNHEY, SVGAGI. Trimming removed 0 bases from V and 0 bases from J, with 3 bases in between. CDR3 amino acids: CASSYSYSYNEQFF. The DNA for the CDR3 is TGTGCCAGCAGTTACTCGTACTCCTACAATGAGCAGTTCTTC.

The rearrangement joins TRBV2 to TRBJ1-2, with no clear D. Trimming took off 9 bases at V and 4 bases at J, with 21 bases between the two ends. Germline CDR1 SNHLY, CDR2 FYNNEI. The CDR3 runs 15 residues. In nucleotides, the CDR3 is TGTGCCAGATCTGTTCGTAACCAGGAGTTCTATGGCTACACCTTC. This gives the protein CARSVRNQEFYGYTF.

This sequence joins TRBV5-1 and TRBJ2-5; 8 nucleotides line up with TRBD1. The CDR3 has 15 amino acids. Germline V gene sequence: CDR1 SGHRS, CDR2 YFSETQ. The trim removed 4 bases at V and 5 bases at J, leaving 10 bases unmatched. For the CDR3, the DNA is TGCGCCAGCAGCCCAATCGACAGGGGTGGGGAGACCCAGTACTTC. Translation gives CASSPIDRGGETQYF.

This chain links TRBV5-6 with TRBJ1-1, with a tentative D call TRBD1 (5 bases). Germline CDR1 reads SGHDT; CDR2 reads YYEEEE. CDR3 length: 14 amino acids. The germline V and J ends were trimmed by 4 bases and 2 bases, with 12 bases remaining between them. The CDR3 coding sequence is TGTGCCAGCAGCCCTGGGACTTACAACACTGAAGCTTTCTTT. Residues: CASSPGTYNTEAFF.

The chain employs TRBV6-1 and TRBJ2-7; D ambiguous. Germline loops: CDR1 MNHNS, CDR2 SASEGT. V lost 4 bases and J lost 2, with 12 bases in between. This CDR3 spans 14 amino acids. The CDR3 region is CASSGTAGAYEQYF. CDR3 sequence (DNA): TGTGCCAGCAGTGGGACGGCAGGAGCCTACGAGCAGTACTTC.

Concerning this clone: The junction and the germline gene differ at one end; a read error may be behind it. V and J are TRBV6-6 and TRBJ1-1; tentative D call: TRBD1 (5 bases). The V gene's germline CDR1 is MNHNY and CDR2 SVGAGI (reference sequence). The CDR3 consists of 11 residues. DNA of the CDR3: TGTGCCAGCAGGGATATCACCACAGGACTCTTT. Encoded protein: CASRDITTGLF.

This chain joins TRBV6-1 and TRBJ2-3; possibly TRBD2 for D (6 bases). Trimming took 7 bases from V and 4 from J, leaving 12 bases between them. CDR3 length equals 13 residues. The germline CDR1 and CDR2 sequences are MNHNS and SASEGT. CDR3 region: CASIGWGADTQYF. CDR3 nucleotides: TGTGCCAGCATCGGTTGGGGGGCAGATACGCAGTATTTT.

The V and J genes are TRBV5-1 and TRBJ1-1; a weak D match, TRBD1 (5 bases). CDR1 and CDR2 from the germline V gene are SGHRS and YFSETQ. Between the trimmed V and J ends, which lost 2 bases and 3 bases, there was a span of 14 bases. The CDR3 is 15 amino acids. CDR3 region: CASSFFREADTEAFF. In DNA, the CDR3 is TGCGCCAGCAGCTTTTTCAGGGAGGCTGACACTGAAGCTTTCTTT. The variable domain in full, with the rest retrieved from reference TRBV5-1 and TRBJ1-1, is KAGVTQTPRYLIKTRGQQVTLSCSPISGHRSVSWYQQTPGQGLQFLFEYFSETQRNKGNFPGRFSGRQFSNSRSEMNVSTLELGDSALYLCASSFFREADTEAFFGQGTRLTVV.